This TCR beta chain was documented in a study of cytomegalovirus exposure and HLA in healthy donors. The CDR3 spans 13 residues. Between the trimmed V and J ends, which lost 0 bases and 10 bases, there was a span of 12 bases. Germline V gives CDR1 SGHVS, CDR2 FQNEAQ. Primers for the PCR totalled 60 Vbeta and 13 Jbeta. The data were produced by immunoSEQ multiplex PCR, yet TCRdb's version contains in-frame clones alone and is incomplete. Among more than 150,000 clones listed, around 80% were seen once. This TCR came from a middle-aged man in good health and CMV-seronegative. Sequencing was done on a sample of PBMCs. The rearrangement uses TRBV7-8 and TRBJ1-1, with TRBD1 as a possible D gene (6 bases). CDR3: CASSLAGAQGAFF. The CDR3 bases are TGTGCCAGCAGCTTAGCGGGGGCTCAGGGAGCTTTCTTT.